One TCR beta chain is described in this entry. What it recognizes is unknown. These data originate in a study of cytomegalovirus exposure and HLA in healthy donors. PCR amplification relied on 60 Vbeta primers (plus 13 Jbeta primers). Libraries were prepared by immunoSEQ multiplex PCR; TCRdb keeps only in-frame clonotypes and omits some of them. The table includes nearly 110,000 clones, approximately 74% detected once. The CDR3 length is 11 residues. Trimming cost V 7 bases and J 4 bases, with 5 bases left between them. CDR1 is SNHLY, CDR2 FYNNEI, per germline. Study conclusions and caveats: A few of the chains that were CMV-associated were confirmed in vitro to be specific for CMV antigens. In a later analysis, V- and J-gene trimming of beta chains associated with a DCLRE1C missense variant, replicated independently.

Source material: PBMCs. This sequence originates from a woman aged 40 to 50 in good health and CMV-seropositive. The chain is built from TRBV2 and TRBJ2-1; no clear D. The CDR3 sequence: CASTTYNEQFF. The DNA of the CDR3 is TGTGCCAGCACGACTTACAATGAGCAGTTCTTC. Filled out from reference TRBV2 and TRBJ2-1, the complete variable domain reads EPEVTQTPSHQVTQMGQEVILRCVPISNHLYFYWYRQILGQKVEFLVSFYNNEISEKSEIFDDQFSVERPDGSNFTLKIRSTKLEDSAMYFCASTTYNEQFFGPGTRLTVL.